This TCR beta chain comes out of a study of blood T cell repertoires in COVID-19. Whole-study context: The study counted Cohort 3 donors as recovered given two negative PCRs, clearance, or symptom resolution. In each case, the material was cDNA or gDNA derived from T cells, B-cell-depleted T cells, or PBMCs. Specimens from acute and convalescent COVID-19 originated in the United States, Italy and Spain.

This CDR3 has 15 residues. Germline values: CDR1 SGHTA, CDR2 FQGTGA. V trimming: 5 bases; J trimming: 6 bases; junction bases outside the gene matches: 5. In the original analysis: Scientists estimated how many nucleated cells there were by amplifying reference gene primers. TCRdb keeps only in-frame clones here, not all; method: immunoSEQ multiplex PCR. For V, J and clone size, that table is used; D and trimming come from the DNA. The table includes 200,000 to 250,000 clones, about 90% detected once. The TCR was taken from a woman aged 50 to 65 in a cohort exposed to, infected with or recovered from COVID-19 (not recorded which). Material: PBMCs or T cells enriched from blood (not recorded which). The chain uses TRBV7-3 and TRBJ1-6, with TRBD1 matching over 9 bases. CDR3: CASSAGQGPNSPLHF. The CDR3 nucleotides are TGTGCCAGCAGCGCGGGACAGGGTCCTAATTCACCCCTCCACTTT.